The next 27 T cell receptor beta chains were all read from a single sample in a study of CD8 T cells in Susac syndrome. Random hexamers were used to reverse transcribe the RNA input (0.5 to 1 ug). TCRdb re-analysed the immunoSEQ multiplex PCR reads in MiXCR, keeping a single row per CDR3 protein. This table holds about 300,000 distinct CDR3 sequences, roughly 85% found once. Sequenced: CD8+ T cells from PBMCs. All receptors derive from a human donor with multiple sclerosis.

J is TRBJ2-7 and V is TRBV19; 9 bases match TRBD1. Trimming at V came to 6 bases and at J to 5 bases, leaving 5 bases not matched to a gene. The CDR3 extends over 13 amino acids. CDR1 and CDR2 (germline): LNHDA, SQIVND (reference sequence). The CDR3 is CASRDRGTHEQYF. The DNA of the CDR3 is TGTGCCAGTAGGGACAGGGGAACACACGAGCAGTACTTC.

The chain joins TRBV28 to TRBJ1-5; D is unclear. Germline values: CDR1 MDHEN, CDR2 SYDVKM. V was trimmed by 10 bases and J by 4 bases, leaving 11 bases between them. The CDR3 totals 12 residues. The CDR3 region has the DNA TGTGCCATCGAGATTACGAATCAGCCCCAGCATTTT. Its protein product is CAIEITNQPQHF.

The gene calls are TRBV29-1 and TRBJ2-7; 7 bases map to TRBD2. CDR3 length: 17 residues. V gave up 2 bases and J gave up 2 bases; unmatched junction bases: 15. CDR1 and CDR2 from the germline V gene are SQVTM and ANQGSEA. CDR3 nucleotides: TGCAGCGTTGAACTTATACCACGGGGGGTTAGTCCCTACGAGCAGTACTTC. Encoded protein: CSVELIPRGVSPYEQYF.

DNA for the CDR3: TGTGCCAGCAGAGATAGGGGAAGTGACGAGCAGTACTTC. This gives the protein CASRDRGSDEQYF. The chain is built from TRBV25-1 and TRBJ2-7, with D perhaps TRBD1 (5 bases). The CDR3 length is 13 residues. Germline loops: CDR1 MGHDK, CDR2 SYGVNS. Trimming stripped 6 bases from V and 5 bases from J, with 14 bases between.

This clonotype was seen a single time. CDR3 amino acids: CASSPWASASNGYTF. The CDR3 region has the DNA TGTGCCAGCAGCCCGTGGGCGTCCGCATCAAATGGCTACACCTTC. The J gene is TRBJ1-2, the V gene TRBV2; D uncertain. Trimming took off 6 bases at V and 6 bases at J, with 20 bases between the two ends. Germline assignment: CDR1 SNHLY and CDR2 FYNNEI. The CDR3 has 15 amino acids.

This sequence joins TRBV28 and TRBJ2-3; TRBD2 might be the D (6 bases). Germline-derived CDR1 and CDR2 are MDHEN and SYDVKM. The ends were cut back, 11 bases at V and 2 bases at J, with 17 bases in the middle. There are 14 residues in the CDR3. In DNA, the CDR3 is TGTGCCTCACACGGGACTCAGGACACAGATACGCAGTATTTT. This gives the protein CASHGTQDTDTQYF.

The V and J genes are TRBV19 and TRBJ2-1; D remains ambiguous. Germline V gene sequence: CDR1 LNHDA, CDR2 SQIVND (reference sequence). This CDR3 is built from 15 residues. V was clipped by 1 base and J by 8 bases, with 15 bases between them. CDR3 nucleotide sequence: TGTGCCAGTAGTATAGGAGAGGAAGTTGGCCATGAGCAGTTCTTC. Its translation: CASSIGEEVGHEQFF.

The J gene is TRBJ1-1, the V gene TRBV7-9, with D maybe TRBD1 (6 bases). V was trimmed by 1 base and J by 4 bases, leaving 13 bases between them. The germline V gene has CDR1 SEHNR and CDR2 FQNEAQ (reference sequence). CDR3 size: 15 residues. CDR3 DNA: TGTGCCAGCAGCTTAGTCTCACAGGGAATCACTGAAGCTTTCTTT. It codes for CASSLVSQGITEAFF.

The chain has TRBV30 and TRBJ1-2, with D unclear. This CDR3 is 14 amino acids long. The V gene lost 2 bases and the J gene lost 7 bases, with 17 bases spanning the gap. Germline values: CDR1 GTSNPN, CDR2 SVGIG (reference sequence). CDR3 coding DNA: TGTGCCTGGAGTCCTTCGTGGGGAAGTCGTGGCTACACCTTC. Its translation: CAWSPSWGSRGYTF.

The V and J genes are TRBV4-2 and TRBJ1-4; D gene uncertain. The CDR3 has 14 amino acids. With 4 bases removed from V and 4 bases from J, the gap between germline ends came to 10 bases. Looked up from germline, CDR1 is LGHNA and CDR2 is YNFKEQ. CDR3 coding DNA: TGTGCCAGCAGCCCTTGGCCGGGTAATGAAAAACTGTTTTTT. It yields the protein CASSPWPGNEKLFF.

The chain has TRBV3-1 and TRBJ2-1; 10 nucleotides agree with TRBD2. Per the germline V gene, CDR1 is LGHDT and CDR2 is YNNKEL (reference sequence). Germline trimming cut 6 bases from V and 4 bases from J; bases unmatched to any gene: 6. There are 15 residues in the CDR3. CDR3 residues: CASSVLAGNYNEQFF. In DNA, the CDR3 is TGTGCCAGCAGTGTACTAGCGGGGAATTACAATGAGCAGTTCTTC.

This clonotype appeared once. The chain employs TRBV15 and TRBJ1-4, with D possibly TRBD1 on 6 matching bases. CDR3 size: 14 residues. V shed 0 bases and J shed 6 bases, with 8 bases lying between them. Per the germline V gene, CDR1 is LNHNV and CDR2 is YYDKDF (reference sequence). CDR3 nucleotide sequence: TGTGCCACCAGCAGAGAGGACAGCGATGAAAAACTGTTTTTT. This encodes CATSREDSDEKLFF.

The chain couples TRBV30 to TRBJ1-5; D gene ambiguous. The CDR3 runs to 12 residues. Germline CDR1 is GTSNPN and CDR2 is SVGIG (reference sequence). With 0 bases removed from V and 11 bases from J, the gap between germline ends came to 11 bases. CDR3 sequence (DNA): TGTGCCTGGAGTGTCACGCCCGGCGCCCAGCATTTT. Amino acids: CAWSVTPGAQHF.

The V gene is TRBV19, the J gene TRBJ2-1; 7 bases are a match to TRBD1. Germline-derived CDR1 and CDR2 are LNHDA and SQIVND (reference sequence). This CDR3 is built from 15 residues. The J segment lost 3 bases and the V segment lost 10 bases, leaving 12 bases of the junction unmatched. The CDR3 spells CATARQGVNYNEQFF. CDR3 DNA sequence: TGTGCCACAGCACGTCAGGGGGTTAACTACAATGAGCAGTTCTTC.

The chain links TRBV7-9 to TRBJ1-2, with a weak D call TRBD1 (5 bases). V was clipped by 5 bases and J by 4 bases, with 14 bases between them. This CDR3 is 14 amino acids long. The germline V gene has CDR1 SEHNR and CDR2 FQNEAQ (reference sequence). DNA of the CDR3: TGTGCCAGCAGCCTAACTTACGGGACCTATGGCTACACCTTC. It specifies CASSLTYGTYGYTF.

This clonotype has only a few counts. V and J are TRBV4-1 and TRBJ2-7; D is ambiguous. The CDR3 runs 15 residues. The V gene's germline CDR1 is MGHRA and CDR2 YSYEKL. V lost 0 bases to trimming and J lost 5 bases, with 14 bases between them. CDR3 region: CASSQERKEFNEQYF. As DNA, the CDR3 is TGCGCCAGCAGCCAAGAGAGGAAGGAATTTAACGAGCAGTACTTC.

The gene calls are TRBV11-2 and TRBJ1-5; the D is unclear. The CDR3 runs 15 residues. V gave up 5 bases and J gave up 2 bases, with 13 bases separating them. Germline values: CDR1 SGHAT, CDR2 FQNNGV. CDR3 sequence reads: CASSPTQIGNQPQHF. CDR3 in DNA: TGTGCCAGCAGCCCCACCCAGATAGGCAATCAGCCCCAGCATTTT. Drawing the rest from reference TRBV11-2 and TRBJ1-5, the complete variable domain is EAGVAQSPRYKIIEKRQSVAFWCNPISGHATLYWYQQILGQGPKLLIQFQNNGVVDDSQLPKDRFSAERLKGVDSTLKIQPAKLEDSAVYLCASSPTQIGNQPQHFGDGTRLSIL.

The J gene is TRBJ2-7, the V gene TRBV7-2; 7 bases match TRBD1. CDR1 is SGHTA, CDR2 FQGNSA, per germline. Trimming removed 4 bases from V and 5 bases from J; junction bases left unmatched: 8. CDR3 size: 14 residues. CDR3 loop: CASSSWTGADEQYF. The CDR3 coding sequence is TGTGCCAGCAGCTCTTGGACAGGTGCAGACGAGCAGTACTTC. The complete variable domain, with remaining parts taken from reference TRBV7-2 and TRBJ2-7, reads GAGVSQSPSNKVTEKGKDVELRCDPISGHTALYWYRQSLGQGLEFLIYFQGNSAPDKSGLPSDRFSAERTGGSVSTLTIQRTQQEDSAVYLCASSSWTGADEQYFGPGTRLTVT.

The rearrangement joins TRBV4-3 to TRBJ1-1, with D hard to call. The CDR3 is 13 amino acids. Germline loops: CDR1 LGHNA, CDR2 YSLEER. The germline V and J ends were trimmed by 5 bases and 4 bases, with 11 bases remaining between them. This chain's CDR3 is CASSSTRSTEAFF. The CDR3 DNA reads TGCGCCAGCAGCTCGACCCGGAGCACTGAAGCTTTCTTT.

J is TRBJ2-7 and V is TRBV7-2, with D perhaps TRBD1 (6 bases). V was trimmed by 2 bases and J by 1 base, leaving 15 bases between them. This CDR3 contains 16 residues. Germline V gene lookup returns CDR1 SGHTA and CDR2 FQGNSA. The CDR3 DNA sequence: TGTGCCAGCAGCTTATTCGGGACAAGGCCGTCCTACGAGCAGTACTTC. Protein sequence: CASSLFGTRPSYEQYF.

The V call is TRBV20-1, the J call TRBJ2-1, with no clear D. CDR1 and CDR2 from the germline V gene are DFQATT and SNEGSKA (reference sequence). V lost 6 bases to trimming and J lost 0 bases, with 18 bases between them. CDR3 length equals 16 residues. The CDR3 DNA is TGCAGTGCCCCCCCGGACCACCAATTCTCCTACAATGAGCAGTTCTTC. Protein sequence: CSAPPDHQFSYNEQFF.

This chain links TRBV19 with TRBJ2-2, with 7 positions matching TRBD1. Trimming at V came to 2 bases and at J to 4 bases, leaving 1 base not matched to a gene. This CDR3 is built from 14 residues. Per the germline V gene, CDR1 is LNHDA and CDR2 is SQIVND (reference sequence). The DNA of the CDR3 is TGTGCCAGTAGTATAAGGGGGCCCACCGGGGAGCTGTTTTTT. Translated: CASSIRGPTGELFF.

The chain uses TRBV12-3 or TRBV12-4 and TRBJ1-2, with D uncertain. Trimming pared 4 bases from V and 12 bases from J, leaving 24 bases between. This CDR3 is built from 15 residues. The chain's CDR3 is CASSSPNDYLWLHTF. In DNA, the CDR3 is TGTGCCAGCAGTTCCCCAAACGACTACCTATGGCTACACACCTTC.

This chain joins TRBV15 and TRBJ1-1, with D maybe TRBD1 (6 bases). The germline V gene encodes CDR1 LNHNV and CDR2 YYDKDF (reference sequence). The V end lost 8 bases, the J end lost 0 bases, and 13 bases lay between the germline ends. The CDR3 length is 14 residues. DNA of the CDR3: TGTGCCACCGAGCGTGGGGGGCTGAACACTGAAGCTTTCTTT. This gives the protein CATERGGLNTEAFF.

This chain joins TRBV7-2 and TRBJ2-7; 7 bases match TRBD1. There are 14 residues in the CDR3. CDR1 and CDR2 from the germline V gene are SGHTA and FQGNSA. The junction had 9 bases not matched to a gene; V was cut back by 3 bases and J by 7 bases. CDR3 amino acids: CASSLDRSLGEQYF. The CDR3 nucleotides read TGTGCCAGCAGCTTGGACAGGTCCTTGGGAGAGCAGTACTTC.

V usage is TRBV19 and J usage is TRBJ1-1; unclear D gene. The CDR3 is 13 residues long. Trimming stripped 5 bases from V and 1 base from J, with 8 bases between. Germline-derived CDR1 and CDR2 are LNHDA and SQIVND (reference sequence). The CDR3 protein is CASSPPRNTEAFF. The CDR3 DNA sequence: TGTGCCAGTAGTCCCCCGCGGAACACTGAAGCTTTCTTT.

CDR3 in DNA: TGTGCCATCTCTCCGGGGGACAATGAGCAGTTCTTC. Translated, it gives CAISPGDNEQFF. The chain is built from TRBV6-1 and TRBJ2-1, with a tentative D call TRBD2 (6 bases). CDR3 size: 12 residues. V lost 10 bases and J 5 bases, leaving 12 bases between the germline ends. Germline CDR1 is MNHNS and CDR2 is SASEGT.